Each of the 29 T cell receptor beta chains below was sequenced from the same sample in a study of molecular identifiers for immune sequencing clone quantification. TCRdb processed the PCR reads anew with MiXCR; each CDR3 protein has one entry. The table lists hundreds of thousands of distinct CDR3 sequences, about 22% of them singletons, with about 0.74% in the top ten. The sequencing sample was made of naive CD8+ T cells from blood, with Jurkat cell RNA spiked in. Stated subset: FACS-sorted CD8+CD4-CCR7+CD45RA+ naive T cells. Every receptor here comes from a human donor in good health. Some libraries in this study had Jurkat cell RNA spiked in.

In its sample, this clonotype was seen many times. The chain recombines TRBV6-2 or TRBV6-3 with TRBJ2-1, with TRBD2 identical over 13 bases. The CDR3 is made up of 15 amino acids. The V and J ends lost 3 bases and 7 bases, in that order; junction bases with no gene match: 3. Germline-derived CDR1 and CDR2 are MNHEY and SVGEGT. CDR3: CASSYRTSGSNEQFF. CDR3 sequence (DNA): TGTGCCAGCAGTTATCGGACTAGCGGGAGTAATGAGCAGTTCTTC.

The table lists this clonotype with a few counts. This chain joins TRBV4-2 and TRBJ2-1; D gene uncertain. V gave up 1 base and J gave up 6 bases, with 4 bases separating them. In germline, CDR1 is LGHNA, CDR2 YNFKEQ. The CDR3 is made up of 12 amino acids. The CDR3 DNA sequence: TGTGCCAGCAGCCAAGCTAGCAATGAGCAGTTCTTC. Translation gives CASSQASNEQFF.

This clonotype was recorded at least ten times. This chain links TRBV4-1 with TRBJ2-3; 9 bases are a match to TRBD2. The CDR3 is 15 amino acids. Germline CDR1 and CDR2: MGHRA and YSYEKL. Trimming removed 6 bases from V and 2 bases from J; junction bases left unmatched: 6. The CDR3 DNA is TGCGCCAGCAGTTTAGCGGGGGACGACACAGATACGCAGTATTTT. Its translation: CASSLAGDDTDTQYF.

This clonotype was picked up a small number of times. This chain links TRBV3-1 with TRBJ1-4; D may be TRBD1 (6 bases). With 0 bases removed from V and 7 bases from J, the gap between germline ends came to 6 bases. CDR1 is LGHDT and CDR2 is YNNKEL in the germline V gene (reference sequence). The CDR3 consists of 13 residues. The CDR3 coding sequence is TGTGCCAGCAGCCAAGAAGGGGGTGAAAAACTGTTTTTT. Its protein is CASSQEGGEKLFF.

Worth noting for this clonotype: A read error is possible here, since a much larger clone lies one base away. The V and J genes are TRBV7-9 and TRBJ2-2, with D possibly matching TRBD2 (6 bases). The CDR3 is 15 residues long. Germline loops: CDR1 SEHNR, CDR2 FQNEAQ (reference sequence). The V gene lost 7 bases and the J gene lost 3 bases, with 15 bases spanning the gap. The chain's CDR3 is CASTPPGAYTGELFF. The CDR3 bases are TGTGCCAGCACCCCACCGGGAGCCTACACCGGGGAGCTGTTTTTT.

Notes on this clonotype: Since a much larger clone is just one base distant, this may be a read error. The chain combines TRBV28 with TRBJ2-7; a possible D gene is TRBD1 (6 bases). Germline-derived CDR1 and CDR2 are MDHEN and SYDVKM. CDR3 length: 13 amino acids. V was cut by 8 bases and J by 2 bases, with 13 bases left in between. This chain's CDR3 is CASAQGQAYEQYF. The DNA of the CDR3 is TGTGCCAGCGCCCAGGGACAAGCCTACGAGCAGTACTTC. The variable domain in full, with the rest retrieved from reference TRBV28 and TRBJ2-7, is DVKVTQSSRYLVKRTGEKVFLECVQDMDHENMFWYRQDPGLGLRLIYFSYDVKMKEKGDIPEGYSVSREKKERFSLILESASTNQTSMYLCASAQGQAYEQYFGPGTRLTVT.

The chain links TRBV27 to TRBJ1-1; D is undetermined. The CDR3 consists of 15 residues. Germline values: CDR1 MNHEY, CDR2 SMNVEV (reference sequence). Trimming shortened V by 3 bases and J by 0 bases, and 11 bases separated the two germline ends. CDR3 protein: CASSLGSHMNTEAFF. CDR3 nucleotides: TGTGCCAGCAGTTTGGGCAGCCACATGAACACTGAAGCTTTCTTT.

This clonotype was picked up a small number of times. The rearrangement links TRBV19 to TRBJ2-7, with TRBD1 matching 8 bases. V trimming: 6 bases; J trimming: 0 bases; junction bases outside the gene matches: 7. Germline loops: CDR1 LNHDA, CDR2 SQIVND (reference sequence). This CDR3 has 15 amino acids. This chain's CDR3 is CASSVRDRSSYEQYF. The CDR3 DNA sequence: TGTGCCAGTAGCGTCCGGGACAGGAGCTCCTACGAGCAGTACTTC.

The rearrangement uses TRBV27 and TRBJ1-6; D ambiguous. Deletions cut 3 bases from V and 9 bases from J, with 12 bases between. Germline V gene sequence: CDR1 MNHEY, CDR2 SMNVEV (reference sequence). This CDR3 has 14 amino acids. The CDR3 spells CASSLGPRGSPLHF. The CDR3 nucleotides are TGTGCCAGCAGTTTGGGTCCGCGGGGTTCACCCCTCCACTTT.

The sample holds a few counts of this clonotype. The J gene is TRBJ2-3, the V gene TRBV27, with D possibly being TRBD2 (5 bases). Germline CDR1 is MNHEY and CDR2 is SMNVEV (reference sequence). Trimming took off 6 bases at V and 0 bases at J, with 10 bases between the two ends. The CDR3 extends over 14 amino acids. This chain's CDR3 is CASRVLGSTDTQYF. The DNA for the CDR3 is TGTGCCAGCAGAGTACTAGGTAGCACAGATACGCAGTATTTT.

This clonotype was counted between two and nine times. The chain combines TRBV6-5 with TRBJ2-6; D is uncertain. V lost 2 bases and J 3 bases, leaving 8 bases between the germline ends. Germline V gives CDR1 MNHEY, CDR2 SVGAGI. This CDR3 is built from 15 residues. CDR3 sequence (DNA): TGTGCCAGCAGTTACACCCACTTTGGGGCCAACGTCCTGACTTTC. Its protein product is CASSYTHFGANVLTF.

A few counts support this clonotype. CDR3 DNA: TGTGCCAGCAGCTTAGAAGACAAGACCTACGAGCAGTACTTC. It codes for CASSLEDKTYEQYF. The V call is TRBV11-2, the J call TRBJ2-7; no reliable D call. The V end lost 0 bases, the J end lost 2 bases, and 8 bases lay between the germline ends. The length of the CDR3 is 14 residues. In germline, CDR1 is SGHAT, CDR2 FQNNGV. Full variable domain (missing parts from reference TRBV11-2 and TRBJ2-7): EAGVAQSPRYKIIEKRQSVAFWCNPISGHATLYWYQQILGQGPKLLIQFQNNGVVDDSQLPKDRFSAERLKGVDSTLKIQPAKLEDSAVYLCASSLEDKTYEQYFGPGTRLTVT.

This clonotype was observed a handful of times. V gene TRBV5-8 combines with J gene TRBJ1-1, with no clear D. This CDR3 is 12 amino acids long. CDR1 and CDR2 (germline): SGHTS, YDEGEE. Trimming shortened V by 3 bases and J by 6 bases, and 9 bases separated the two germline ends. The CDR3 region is CASSSRVAEAFF. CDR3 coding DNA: TGTGCCAGCAGCTCGAGGGTCGCTGAAGCTTTCTTT.

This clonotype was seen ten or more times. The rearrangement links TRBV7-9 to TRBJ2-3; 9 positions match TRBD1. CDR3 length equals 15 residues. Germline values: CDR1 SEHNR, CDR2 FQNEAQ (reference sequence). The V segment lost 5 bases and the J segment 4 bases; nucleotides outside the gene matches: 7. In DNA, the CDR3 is TGTGCCAGCAGCCAGGGGGACAGGGAACCAGATACGCAGTATTTT. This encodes CASSQGDREPDTQYF.

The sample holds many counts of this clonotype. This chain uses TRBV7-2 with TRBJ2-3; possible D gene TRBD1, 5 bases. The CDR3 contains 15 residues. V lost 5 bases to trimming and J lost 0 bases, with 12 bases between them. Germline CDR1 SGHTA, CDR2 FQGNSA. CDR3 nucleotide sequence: TGTGCCAGCAGCCTCCGACAGACAAGCACAGATACGCAGTATTTT. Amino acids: CASSLRQTSTDTQYF.

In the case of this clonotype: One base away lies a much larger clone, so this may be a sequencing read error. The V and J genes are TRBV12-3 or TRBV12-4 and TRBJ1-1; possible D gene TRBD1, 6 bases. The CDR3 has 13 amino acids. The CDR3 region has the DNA TGTGCCAGCAGGTATACAGGGAGCACTGAAGCTCTCTTT. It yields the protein CASRYTGSTEALF.

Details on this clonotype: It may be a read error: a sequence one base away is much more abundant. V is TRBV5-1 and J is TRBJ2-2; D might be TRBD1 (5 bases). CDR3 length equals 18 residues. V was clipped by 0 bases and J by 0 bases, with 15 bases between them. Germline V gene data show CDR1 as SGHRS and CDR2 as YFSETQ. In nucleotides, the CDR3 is TGCGCCAGCAGCTTGGAGCCAGGGAACCCGTCGAACACCGGGGAGCTGTTTTTT. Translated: CASSLEPGNPSNTGELFF.

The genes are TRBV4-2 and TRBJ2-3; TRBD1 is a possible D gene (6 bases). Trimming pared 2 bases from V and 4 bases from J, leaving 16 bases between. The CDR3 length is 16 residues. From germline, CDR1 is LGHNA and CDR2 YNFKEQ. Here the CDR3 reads CASSQRDTNPADTQYF. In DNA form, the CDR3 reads TGTGCCAGCAGCCAAAGGGACACCAACCCAGCAGATACGCAGTATTTT.

The CDR3 coding sequence is TGTGCCGGCCGGACTAGCGGGGGGTTCTACAATGAGCAGTTCTTC. The encoded protein is CAGRTSGGFYNEQFF. This chain links TRBV30 with TRBJ2-1, with 14 bases fitting TRBD2. Germline V gives CDR1 GTSNPN, CDR2 SVGIG (reference sequence). After removal of 8 bases from V and 3 bases from J, the junction contained 6 bases not matched to a gene. This CDR3 has 15 amino acids.

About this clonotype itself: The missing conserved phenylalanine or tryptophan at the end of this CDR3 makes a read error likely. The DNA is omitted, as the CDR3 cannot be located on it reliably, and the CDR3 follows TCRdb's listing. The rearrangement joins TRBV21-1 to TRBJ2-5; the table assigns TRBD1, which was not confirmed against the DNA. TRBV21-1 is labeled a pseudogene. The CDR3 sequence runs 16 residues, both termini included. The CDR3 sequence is CASSKAERTAGKTQYC.

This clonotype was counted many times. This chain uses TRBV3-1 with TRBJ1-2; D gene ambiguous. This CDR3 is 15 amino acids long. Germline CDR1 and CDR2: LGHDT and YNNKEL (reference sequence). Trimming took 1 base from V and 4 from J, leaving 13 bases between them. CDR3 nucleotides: TGTGCCAGCAGCCAAGGTTACTACAAGGTCTATGGCTACACCTTC. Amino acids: CASSQGYYKVYGYTF.

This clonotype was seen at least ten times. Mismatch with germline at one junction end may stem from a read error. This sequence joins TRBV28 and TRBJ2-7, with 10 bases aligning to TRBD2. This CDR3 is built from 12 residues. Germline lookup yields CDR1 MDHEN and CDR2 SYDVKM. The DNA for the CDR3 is TGTGCCAGCAGTCCTCACCTAGCGGGAGCCGACTTC. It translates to CASSPHLAGADF.

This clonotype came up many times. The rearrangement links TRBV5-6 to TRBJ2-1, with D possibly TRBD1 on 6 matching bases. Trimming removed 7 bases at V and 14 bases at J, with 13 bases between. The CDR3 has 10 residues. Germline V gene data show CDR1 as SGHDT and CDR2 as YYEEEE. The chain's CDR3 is CASGQGLEFF. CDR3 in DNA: TGTGCCAGCGGGCAGGGGTTGGAGTTCTTC. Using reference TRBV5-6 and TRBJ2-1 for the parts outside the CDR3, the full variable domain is DAGVTQSPTHLIKTRGQQVTLRCSPKSGHDTVSWYQQALGQGPQFIFQYYEEEERQRGNFPDRFSGHQFPNYSSELNVNALLLGDSALYLCASGQGLEFFGPGTRLTVL.

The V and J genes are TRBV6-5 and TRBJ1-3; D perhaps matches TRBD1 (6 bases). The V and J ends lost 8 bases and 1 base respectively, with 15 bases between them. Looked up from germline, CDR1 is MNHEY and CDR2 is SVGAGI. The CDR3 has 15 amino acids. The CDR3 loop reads CASRSDSGSGNTIYF. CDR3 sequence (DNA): TGTGCCAGCCGGTCGGACAGCGGGTCTGGAAACACCATATATTTT.

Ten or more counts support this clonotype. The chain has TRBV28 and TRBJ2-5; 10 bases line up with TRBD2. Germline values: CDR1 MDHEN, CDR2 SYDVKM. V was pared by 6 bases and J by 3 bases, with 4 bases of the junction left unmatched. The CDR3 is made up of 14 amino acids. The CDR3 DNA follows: TGTGCCAGCAGGGAGCGGGGGGGAAAAGAGACCCAGTACTTC. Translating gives CASRERGGKETQYF.

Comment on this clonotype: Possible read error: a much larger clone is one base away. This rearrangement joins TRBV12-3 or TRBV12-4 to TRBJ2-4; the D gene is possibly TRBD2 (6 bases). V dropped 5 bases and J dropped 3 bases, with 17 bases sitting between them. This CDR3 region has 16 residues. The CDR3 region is CASSPSGRLVKNIQYF. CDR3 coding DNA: TGTGCCAGCAGTCCAAGTGGGAGGCTCGTCAAAAACATTCAGTACTTC.

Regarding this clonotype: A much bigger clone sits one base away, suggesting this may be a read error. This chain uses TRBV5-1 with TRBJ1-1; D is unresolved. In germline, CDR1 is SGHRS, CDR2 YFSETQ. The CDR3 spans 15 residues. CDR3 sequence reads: CASSPPGFMNAEAFF. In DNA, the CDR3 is TGCGCCAGCAGCCCCCCCGGCTTTATGAACGCTGAAGCTTTCTTT.

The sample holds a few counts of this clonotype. The CDR3, as DNA: TGTGCCTGGAGTGTAGGGGTAGGCTACGAGCAGTACTTC. It yields the protein CAWSVGVGYEQYF. The V gene is TRBV30, the J gene TRBJ2-7; a weak D match, TRBD1 (5 bases). V was shortened by 0 bases and J by 3 bases, with 9 bases between the two germline ends. From germline, CDR1 is GTSNPN and CDR2 SVGIG (reference sequence). The CDR3 totals 13 residues. The entire variable domain, with the rest obtained from reference TRBV30 and TRBJ2-7, is as follows: SQTIHQWPATLVQPVGSPLSLECTVEGTSNPNLYWYRQAAGRGLQLLFYSVGIGQISSEVPQNLSASRPQDRQFILSSKKLLLSDSGFYLCAWSVGVGYEQYFGPGTRLTVT.

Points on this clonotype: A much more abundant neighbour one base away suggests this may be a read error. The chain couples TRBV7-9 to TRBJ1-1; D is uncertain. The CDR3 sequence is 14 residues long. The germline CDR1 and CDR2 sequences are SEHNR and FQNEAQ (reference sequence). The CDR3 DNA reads TGTGCCAGCAGCTCATCCCGGAAGAACACTGAAGCTTACTTT. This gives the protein CASSSSRKNTEAYF.